This T cell receptor (beta chain) was obtained from a study of T cell changes during pregnancy in multiple sclerosis. V was pared by 8 bases and J by 5 bases, with 15 bases between. The CDR3 runs to 13 residues. Germline assignment: CDR1 MGHDK and CDR2 SYGVNS. Data came from immunoSEQ multiplex PCR; TCRdb stores just in-frame clones and leaves some out. Of 50,000 to 65,000 clones in the sample, about 91% are singletons; the top ten hold around 0.8%. Here the sequenced sample was CD4+ T cells from peripheral blood mononuclear cells, taken in the first trimester of pregnancy. This TCR came from a female donor with multiple sclerosis, enrolled in a pregnancy study. The chain carries TRBV25-1 and TRBJ2-5, with D perhaps matching TRBD1 (6 bases). The CDR3 sequence: CASGWGPMETQYF. CDR3 bases: TGTGCCAGCGGATGGGGGCCGATGGAGACCCAGTACTTC.